The 20 T cell receptor beta chains listed next were all sequenced from one sample in a study of blood T cell repertoires in COVID-19. Clones were sequenced by immunoSEQ multiplex PCR, and TCRdb holds only the in-frame ones, with some missing. The data show 40,000 to 60,000 clones, about nine tenths seen once. The sample comprised peripheral blood. All receptors derive from a woman aged 80 or older with COVID-19, enrolled during active disease.

This sequence joins TRBV6-6 and TRBJ1-1; 10 nucleotides agree with TRBD1. Trimming took 5 bases from V and 5 from J; bases not matched to a gene: 8. This CDR3 region has 15 residues. The germline gives CDR1 MNHNY, CDR2 SVGAGI (reference sequence). CDR3 protein: CASSPWDRGQTEAFF. The CDR3 DNA is TGTGCCAGCAGTCCCTGGGACAGGGGTCAAACTGAAGCTTTCTTT.

The chain uses TRBV19 and TRBJ1-1; D is unclear. Trimming cost V 5 bases and J 5 bases, with 6 bases left between them. The CDR3 length is 11 residues. Germline V lookup: CDR1 LNHDA, CDR2 SQIVND (reference sequence). The CDR3, as DNA: TGTGCCAGTAGTTCGGGGACTGAAGCTTTCTTT. Its protein is CASSSGTEAFF.

The V and J genes are TRBV5-6 and TRBJ1-2; D is unclear. CDR1 is SGHDT and CDR2 is YYEEEE in the germline V gene. Trimming left V 4 bases short and J 4 bases short, with 23 bases between. The CDR3 runs 17 residues. CDR3 nucleotide sequence: TGTGCCAGCAGCCCGGGTCTCCCCCGGGGATCGGGCTATGGCTACACCTTC. It is translated as CASSPGLPRGSGYGYTF.

The chain links TRBV2 to TRBJ1-5; the D gene is possibly TRBD1 (6 bases). The germline V and J ends were trimmed by 6 bases and 4 bases, with 19 bases remaining between them. CDR3 size: 16 residues. Germline CDR1 SNHLY, CDR2 FYNNEI. The DNA for the CDR3 is TGTGCCAGCAGCAGCCAGGGGACGGGGCTTAATCAGCCCCAGCATTTT. It is translated as CASSSQGTGLNQPQHF.

CDR3 in DNA: TGCGCCAGCAGCCAAGTCCGAGGGGGGGACGGCTACACCTTC. It is translated as CASSQVRGGDGYTF. V is TRBV4-1 and J is TRBJ1-2; the D gene is possibly TRBD1 (6 bases). V lost 1 base and J lost 8, with 14 bases in between. CDR1 is MGHRA and CDR2 is YSYEKL in the germline V gene. The CDR3 extends over 14 amino acids.

J is TRBJ1-1 and V is TRBV18; 7 bases map to TRBD1. Per the germline V gene, CDR1 is KGHSH and CDR2 is LQKENI. The trim removed 1 base at V and 3 bases at J, leaving 5 bases unmatched. This CDR3 comprises 15 residues. The CDR3 here is CASSPRSGGDTEAFF. CDR3 DNA sequence: TGTGCCAGCTCACCACGGTCAGGGGGTGACACTGAAGCTTTCTTT.

The gene calls are TRBV18 and TRBJ2-3, with a tentative D call TRBD2 (6 bases). Germline V gives CDR1 KGHSH, CDR2 LQKENI. The CDR3 covers 16 residues. The V and J ends lost 1 base and 3 bases respectively, with 14 bases between them. The CDR3 coding sequence is TGTGCCAGCTCACCACGCACACGGGGGATTACAGATACGCAGTATTTT. Protein product: CASSPRTRGITDTQYF.

The gene calls are TRBV7-8 and TRBJ2-7, with D possibly being TRBD1 (6 bases). This CDR3 comprises 14 residues. The germline gives CDR1 SGHVS, CDR2 FQNEAQ. The germline V and J ends were trimmed by 1 base and 2 bases, with 9 bases remaining between them. DNA of the CDR3: TGTGCCAGCAGCTTAGGGACAGTCGCCTACGAGCAGTACTTC. It yields the protein CASSLGTVAYEQYF.

In nucleotides, the CDR3 is TGCAGTGCTAGCCAGGGACTAGAAGCTTTCTTT. Residues: CSASQGLEAFF. The chain couples TRBV20-1 to TRBJ1-1; tentatively, D is TRBD1 (5 bases). The CDR3 loop spans 11 amino acids. Germline V gene sequence: CDR1 DFQATT, CDR2 SNEGSKA (reference sequence). Trimming stripped 3 bases from V and 8 bases from J, with 10 bases between.

V usage is TRBV11-2 and J usage is TRBJ1-2; TRBD1 matches at 9 bases. Trimming took 2 bases from V and 5 from J; bases not matched to a gene: 6. The CDR3 is made up of 15 amino acids. Looked up from germline, CDR1 is SGHAT and CDR2 is FQNNGV. The CDR3 loop reads CASSLRRTGAYGYTF. CDR3 bases: TGTGCCAGCAGCTTACGAAGGACAGGGGCTTATGGCTACACCTTC.

The J gene is TRBJ2-4, the V gene TRBV11-2; a possible D gene is TRBD1 (6 bases). Germline-derived CDR1 and CDR2 are SGHAT and FQNNGV. The CDR3 covers 13 residues. V lost 5 bases, J lost 16 bases, and 21 bases lay in between. The CDR3 is CASSRLGQSQDYF. CDR3 DNA sequence: TGTGCCAGCAGCCGACTCGGACAGAGCCAAGACTACTTC.

The rearrangement joins TRBV5-1 to TRBJ1-3; 9 bases are shared with TRBD1. CDR1 is SGHRS, CDR2 YFSETQ, per germline. The CDR3 is 19 amino acids. The V segment lost 1 base and the J segment 0 bases; nucleotides outside the gene matches: 11. CDR3 protein: CASSLYAGTGPLSGNTIYF. CDR3 nucleotides: TGCGCCAGCAGCTTGTATGCCGGGACAGGGCCTCTCTCTGGAAACACCATATATTTT.

This clone has just a few counts. This chain uses TRBV5-4 with TRBJ2-7, with D perhaps TRBD1 (6 bases). This CDR3 is built from 15 residues. The germline V gene has CDR1 SGHNT and CDR2 YYREEE (reference sequence). The ends were cut back, 4 bases at V and 1 base at J, with 15 bases in the middle. CDR3 in amino acids: CASSPQPGESYEQYF. The CDR3 DNA reads TGTGCCAGCAGCCCTCAACCAGGGGAGTCCTACGAGCAGTACTTC.

V gene TRBV10-3 combines with J gene TRBJ1-6; TRBD1 is a possible D gene (5 bases). The germline gives CDR1 ENHRY, CDR2 SYGVKD. The CDR3 extends over 13 amino acids. Trimming removed 2 bases from V and 9 bases from J, with 8 bases in between. The CDR3 sequence: CAISEGAGSPLHF. The CDR3, as DNA: TGTGCCATCAGTGAGGGGGCTGGTTCACCCCTCCACTTT.

In this sample, this clone turned up a few times. The chain employs TRBV6-2 or TRBV6-3 and TRBJ1-5; 12 bases map to TRBD1. This CDR3 comprises 20 residues. J was trimmed by 4 bases and V by 2 bases; bases with no gene match: 15. CDR1 MNHEY and CDR2 SVGEGT come from the germline V gene. CDR3 in DNA: TGTGCCAGCAGTTACAACGTCCAGGGACAGGGGGCTGTGAGGAATCAGCCCCAGCATTTT. The encoded protein is CASSYNVQGQGAVRNQPQHF.

J is TRBJ1-6 and V is TRBV18; a possible D gene is TRBD1 (6 bases). Germline values: CDR1 KGHSH, CDR2 LQKENI. This CDR3 region has 14 residues. The V and J ends lost 2 bases and 10 bases respectively, with 12 bases between them. The chain's CDR3 is CASSPEQGRSPLHF. The CDR3 DNA is TGTGCCAGCTCACCAGAACAGGGTCGGTCACCCCTCCACTTT.

The V and J genes are TRBV18 and TRBJ1-2; possibly TRBD1 for D (6 bases). The CDR3 length is 15 residues. From germline, CDR1 is KGHSH and CDR2 LQKENI. Trimming cost V 5 bases and J 2 bases, with 15 bases left between them. The CDR3 protein is CASSDGQSYNYGYTF. The CDR3 bases are TGTGCCAGCTCAGACGGACAGTCCTACAACTATGGCTACACCTTC.

The J gene is TRBJ1-2, the V gene TRBV6-2 or TRBV6-3, with 8 bases identical to TRBD1. From germline, CDR1 is MNHEY and CDR2 SVGEGT. V was clipped by 5 bases and J by 4 bases; unmatched bases: 6. This CDR3 has 14 residues. CDR3 sequence reads: CASSDRTGPYGYTF. The CDR3 region has the DNA TGTGCCAGCAGTGACCGGACAGGGCCCTATGGCTACACCTTC.

The chain couples TRBV5-1 to TRBJ1-1, with a weak D call TRBD1 (5 bases). Germline values: CDR1 SGHRS, CDR2 YFSETQ. Trimming took 3 bases from V and 4 from J, leaving 13 bases between them. The CDR3 has 14 amino acids. DNA of the CDR3: TGCGCCAGCAGCTATCAGGGCGGGGGCACTGAAGCTTTCTTT. This codes for CASSYQGGGTEAFF.

The rearrangement joins TRBV6-5 to TRBJ2-1; 12 bases map to TRBD2. V was clipped by 7 bases and J by 8 bases; unmatched bases: 9. This CDR3 has 15 amino acids. Germline assignment: CDR1 MNHEY and CDR2 SVGAGI. CDR3 bases: TGTGCCAGCACCCGACTAGCGGGAGATTCCGATGAGCAGTTCTTC. It yields the protein CASTRLAGDSDEQFF.